Listed below are T cell receptor beta chains from one sample, sequenced in a study of cytomegalovirus exposure and HLA in healthy donors. Profiling relied on immunoSEQ multiplex PCR, and the TCRdb table lists in-frame clones only, not all of them. The repertoire includes approximately 100,000 clones, around 80% of them detected once, and around 4% sits in the top ten. The specimen sequenced was PBMCs. The receptors stem from a female donor in good health and CMV-seropositive. Both conserved end residues are part of each CDR3. Fields, in order: V gene, J gene, CDR3 protein.

TRBV7-9	TRBJ2-7	CASSWRDSYEQYF
TRBV5-1	TRBJ1-1	CASSLGGLNTEAFF
TRBV30	TRBJ1-2	CAWKMDRAALHYGYTF
TRBV2	TRBJ2-5	CASSWAGVAETQYF
TRBV5-8	TRBJ2-1	CASSPGDSYYNEQFF
TRBV9	TRBJ2-1	CASSVGKGLLAKGYNEQFF
TRBV9	TRBJ2-5	CASSSGTSGKETQYF
TRBV10-2	TRBJ2-7	CASSGSSGPSYEQYF
TRBV19	TRBJ2-2	CRGRPDTGELFF
TRBV30	TRBJ2-7	CAWTLSSYEQYF
TRBV27	TRBJ2-3	CASSLGLAGGFDTQYF
TRBV5-1	TRBJ2-5	CASSYGGGREETQYF
TRBV7-2	TRBJ2-1	CASSSRGQGIYNEQFF
TRBV10-2	TRBJ2-3	CASTPSGVTDTQYF
TRBV6-4	TRBJ2-3	CASSESSGSGTQYF
TRBV14	TRBJ2-7	CASSQDSSANSYEQYF
TRBV7-9	TRBJ2-1	CASSSPTSGRISYNEQFF
TRBV6-5	TRBJ2-5	CASRSSGGVETQYF
TRBV10-1	TRBJ2-5	CASSRGTGSAQETQYF
TRBV5-8	TRBJ2-1	CASSLGQGSYNEQFF
TRBV18	TRBJ2-1	CASSPPTGDEQFF
TRBV4-2	TRBJ2-1	CASSQESRGSYNEQFF
TRBV2	TRBJ2-1	CASSEAGQGAGEQFF
TRBV5-6	TRBJ2-5	CASSPRTGVETQYF
TRBV2	TRBJ1-2	CVSSEGGESYGYTF
TRBV7-9	TRBJ1-5	CSSSLAPGTGTFNQPQHF
TRBV30	TRBJ2-3	CAWSIAPGVDTQYF
TRBV5-5	TRBJ1-1	CASSWQGPTEAFF
TRBV11-3	TRBJ2-7	CASSPGSSYEQYF
TRBV4-2	TRBJ1-1	CASSQEWAPNTEAFF
TRBV15	TRBJ2-1	CATSNTSGGPNEQFF
TRBV4-1	TRBJ2-1	CASSQVGGFEQFF
TRBV10-2	TRBJ2-2	CASNLREGGPNTGELFF
TRBV11-1	TRBJ1-1	CASSLPPNTEAFF
TRBV7-9	TRBJ1-2	CASSPREWDGYTF
TRBV5-1	TRBJ2-1	CASSFSSGGLGNEQFF